The 5 T cell receptor beta chains below were found in one sample sequenced in a study of cytomegalovirus exposure and HLA in healthy donors. PCR primers comprised 60 Vbeta and 13 Jbeta primers. Assay used: immunoSEQ multiplex PCR; TCRdb lists only in-frame clones, some missing. The data contain about 120,000 clones, about three quarters of them singletons. The sample was PBMCs. The source of these receptors is a man between 60 and 75 years old in good health and CMV-seropositive.

The chain has TRBV6-5 and TRBJ1-2, with a tentative D call TRBD1 (6 bases). The V end was cut by 7 bases, the J end by 8 bases, with 14 bases between. Germline CDR1 MNHEY, CDR2 SVGAGI. The CDR3 is 12 residues long. For the CDR3, the DNA is TGTGCCAGCACCACAGGGTTGAGGGGCTACACCTTC. Protein sequence: CASTTGLRGYTF.

The chain has TRBV2 and TRBJ2-7; D ambiguous. Trimming stripped 7 bases from V and 4 bases from J, with 17 bases between. This CDR3 is built from 14 residues. CDR1 SNHLY and CDR2 FYNNEI come from the germline V gene. CDR3 sequence: CASNPTPYLYEQYF. CDR3 sequence (DNA): TGTGCCAGCAACCCGACACCCTACTTATACGAGCAGTACTTC.

The chain combines TRBV29-1 with TRBJ1-2; unclear D gene. Germline V gene data show CDR1 as SQVTM and CDR2 as ANQGSEA. The germline V and J ends were trimmed by 3 bases and 7 bases, with 15 bases remaining between them. This CDR3 has 13 residues. CDR3 nucleotide sequence: TGCAGCGTTGAGATGGTGTCGTCGGGTGGCTACACCTTC. It is translated as CSVEMVSSGGYTF.

The chain joins TRBV5-1 to TRBJ1-1; the D is unclear. From germline, CDR1 is SGHRS and CDR2 YFSETQ. V dropped 1 base and J dropped 0 bases, with 4 bases sitting between them. The CDR3 has 13 amino acids. The CDR3 DNA is TGCGCCAGCAGCTTGAGAGTGAACACTGAAGCTTTCTTT. Encoded protein: CASSLRVNTEAFF.

V usage is TRBV5-1 and J usage is TRBJ1-2; 9 nucleotides align to TRBD1. From germline, CDR1 is SGHRS and CDR2 YFSETQ. This CDR3 comprises 16 residues. J lost 4 bases, V lost 3 bases, and 10 bases had no gene match. The CDR3 loop reads CASSSQDRGGSYGYTF. In DNA, the CDR3 is TGCGCCAGCAGCTCCCAGGACAGGGGAGGTTCCTATGGCTACACCTTC. The full variable domain, its missing parts supplied by reference TRBV5-1 and TRBJ1-2, is KAGVTQTPRYLIKTRGQQVTLSCSPISGHRSVSWYQQTPGQGLQFLFEYFSETQRNKGNFPGRFSGRQFSNSRSEMNVSTLELGDSALYLCASSSQDRGGSYGYTFGSGTRLTVV.